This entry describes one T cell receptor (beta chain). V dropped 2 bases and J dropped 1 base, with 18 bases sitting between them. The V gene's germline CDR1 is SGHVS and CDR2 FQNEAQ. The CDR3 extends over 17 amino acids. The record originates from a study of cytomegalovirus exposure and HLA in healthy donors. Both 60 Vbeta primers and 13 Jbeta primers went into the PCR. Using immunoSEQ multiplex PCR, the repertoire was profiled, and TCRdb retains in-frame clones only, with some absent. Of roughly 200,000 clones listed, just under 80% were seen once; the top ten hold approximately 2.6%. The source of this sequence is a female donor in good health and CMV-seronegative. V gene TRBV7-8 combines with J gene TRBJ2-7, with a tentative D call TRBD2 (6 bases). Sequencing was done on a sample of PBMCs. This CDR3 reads CASSLNYRDFVSYEQYF. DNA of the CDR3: TGTGCCAGCAGCTTAAATTACCGGGACTTCGTTTCCTACGAGCAGTACTTC.